The 32 T cell receptor beta chains given below trace back to one sample, sequenced in a study of blood T cell repertoires in COVID-19. Repertoires were generated with immunoSEQ multiplex PCR, while TCRdb's copy carries only in-frame clones and drops some. The top ten clones hold 8% to 13% of a sample with 180,000 or so clones, over 75% of them seen once. Material for sequencing was PBMCs or T cells enriched from blood (not recorded which). The receptors were sampled from a man aged 45 to 65 who had recovered from COVID-19.

The rearrangement uses TRBV28 and TRBJ2-5; maybe TRBD1 (7 bases). Germline V lookup: CDR1 MDHEN, CDR2 SYDVKM. The CDR3 has 12 residues. The V end lost 7 bases, the J end lost 6 bases, and 12 bases lay between the germline ends. CDR3 loop: CASKEGAKTQYF. In DNA, the CDR3 is TGTGCCAGCAAGGAGGGGGCAAAGACCCAGTACTTC.

V is TRBV28 and J is TRBJ1-6; D is perhaps TRBD1 (6 bases). In germline, CDR1 is MDHEN, CDR2 SYDVKM. V lost 8 bases and J lost 5, with 13 bases in between. This CDR3 contains 14 residues. CDR3 sequence reads: CASEGTIDNSPLHF. As DNA, the CDR3 is TGTGCCAGCGAGGGGACAATCGATAATTCACCCCTCCACTTT.

The chain combines TRBV7-2 with TRBJ2-1, with a weak D call TRBD2 (5 bases). CDR1 is SGHTA, CDR2 FQGNSA, per germline. This CDR3 spans 14 amino acids. The V end lost 6 bases, the J end lost 6 bases, and 15 bases lay between the germline ends. The CDR3 region has the DNA TGTGCCAGCAGTCAGAAGAGGGAGAGCAATGAGCAGTTCTTC. Its protein is CASSQKRESNEQFF. The entire variable domain, with the rest obtained from reference TRBV7-2 and TRBJ2-1, is as follows: GAGVSQSPSNKVTEKGKDVELRCDPISGHTALYWYRQSLGQGLEFLIYFQGNSAPDKSGLPSDRFSAERTGGSVSTLTIQRTQQEDSAVYLCASSQKRESNEQFFGPGTRLTVL.

This clone came up a few times. The V gene is TRBV19, the J gene TRBJ2-5; tentatively, D is TRBD1 (6 bases). The CDR3 loop spans 12 amino acids. V lost 6 bases and J lost 4, with 9 bases in between. Germline assignment: CDR1 LNHDA and CDR2 SQIVND (reference sequence). The CDR3 nucleotides read TGTGCCAGTAGACGAGGGGGAGAGACCCAGTACTTC. Translated: CASRRGGETQYF. The full variable domain, its missing parts supplied by reference TRBV19 and TRBJ2-5, is DGGITQSPKYLFRKEGQNVTLSCEQNLNHDAMYWYRQDPGQGLRLIYYSQIVNDFQKGDIAEGYSVSREKKESFPLTVTSAQKNPTAFYLCASRRGGETQYFGPGTRLLVL.

The chain combines TRBV29-1 with TRBJ1-2; 7 positions agree with TRBD1. CDR1 is SQVTM and CDR2 is ANQGSEA in the germline V gene. The CDR3 is 15 amino acids. Trimming at V came to 1 base and at J to 4 bases, leaving 9 bases not matched to a gene. CDR3 loop: CSVEGGTAAAYGYTF. The DNA for the CDR3 is TGCAGCGTTGAAGGGGGGACAGCGGCGGCCTATGGCTACACCTTC. The full variable domain, completed using reference TRBV29-1 and TRBJ1-2, is SAVISQKPSRDICQRGTSLTIQCQVDSQVTMMFWYRQQPGQSLTLIATANQGSEATYESGFVIDKFPISRPNLTFSTLTVSNMSPEDSSIYLCSVEGGTAAAYGYTFGSGTRLTVV.

The CDR3, as DNA: TGCGCCAGCAAGGACAGCTATACGCAGTATTTT. Amino acid sequence: CASKDSYTQYF. The V gene is TRBV10-2, the J gene TRBJ2-3; D perhaps matches TRBD1 (6 bases). Germline values: CDR1 WSHSY, CDR2 SAAADI. The CDR3 extends over 11 amino acids. V gave up 7 bases and J gave up 7 bases, with 9 bases separating them.

This chain joins TRBV28 and TRBJ1-2; 10 bases fit TRBD1. CDR3 length: 15 residues. Germline V lookup: CDR1 MDHEN, CDR2 SYDVKM. V gave up 6 bases and J gave up 3 bases; unmatched junction bases: 7. The CDR3 sequence: CASSWGQGSDYGYTF. For the CDR3, the DNA is TGTGCCAGCAGCTGGGGACAGGGGTCGGACTATGGCTACACCTTC.

This clone was detected a few times. V usage is TRBV5-1 and J usage is TRBJ2-4; 11 nucleotides agree with TRBD1. The germline V gene has CDR1 SGHRS and CDR2 YFSETQ. The length of the CDR3 is 16 residues. Germline trimming cut 0 bases from V and 6 bases from J; bases unmatched to any gene: 5. CDR3: CASSLGTGGRRNIQYF. As DNA, the CDR3 is TGCGCCAGCAGCTTGGGGACAGGGGGCAGGAGAAACATTCAGTACTTC.

This rearrangement joins TRBV7-6 to TRBJ2-5, with TRBD2 identical over 9 bases. The CDR3 runs 15 residues. Germline CDR1 reads SGHVS; CDR2 reads FNYEAQ. J lost 5 bases, V lost 1 base, and 5 bases had no gene match. The chain's CDR3 is CASSLVRGGPETQYF. Written as DNA, the CDR3 is TGTGCCAGCAGCTTAGTGCGGGGGGGGCCGGAGACCCAGTACTTC.

J is TRBJ1-3 and V is TRBV4-1; no reliable D call. Trimming took off 5 bases at V and 3 bases at J, with 14 bases between the two ends. The CDR3 runs to 15 residues. In germline, CDR1 is MGHRA, CDR2 YSYEKL. CDR3 nucleotides: TGCGCCAGCAGCTCAGAGCCAGCGGGTGGAAACACCATATATTTT. Residues: CASSSEPAGGNTIYF.

The DNA for the CDR3 is TGTGCCAGCGGGGGACAGGGTCCATCCTACGAGCAGTACTTC. It encodes CASGGQGPSYEQYF. The V gene is TRBV28, the J gene TRBJ2-7; 9 bases match TRBD1. The germline CDR1 and CDR2 sequences are MDHEN and SYDVKM. The length of the CDR3 is 14 residues. V trimming: 8 bases; J trimming: 1 base; junction bases outside the gene matches: 6.

In the case of this clone: The sample holds other DNA sequences that translate to the same CDR3. The rearrangement links TRBV7-9 to TRBJ2-7, with 7 bases identical to TRBD1. V shed 5 bases and J 1 base; nucleotides not matched to a gene: 5. The CDR3 totals 14 residues. Germline CDR1 is SEHNR and CDR2 is FQNEAQ (reference sequence). As DNA, the CDR3 is TGTGCCAGCAGCAGCAGACAGGGTTCCTACGAGCAGTACTTC. Protein: CASSSRQGSYEQYF. Supplemented by reference TRBV7-9 and TRBJ2-7, the full variable domain reads DTGVSQNPRHKITKRGQNVTFRCDPISEHNRLYWYRQTLGQGPEFLTYFQNEAQLEKSRLLSDRFSAERPKGSFSTLEIQRTEQGDSAMYLCASSSRQGSYEQYFGPGTRLTVT.

The chain recombines TRBV6-5 with TRBJ2-1, with 9 bases matching TRBD1. Germline CDR1 reads MNHEY; CDR2 reads SVGAGI. The CDR3 loop spans 15 amino acids. Trimming cost V 6 bases and J 1 base; bases outside gene matches: 4. CDR3 residues: CASSRDRVSYNEQFF. The CDR3 nucleotides read TGTGCCAGCAGCAGGGACAGGGTGTCCTACAATGAGCAGTTCTTC.

The V call is TRBV11-2, the J call TRBJ1-3; D gene ambiguous. The V and J ends lost 5 bases and 3 bases respectively, with 11 bases between them. This CDR3 region has 14 residues. Germline V lookup: CDR1 SGHAT, CDR2 FQNNGV. Here the CDR3 DNA reads TGTGCCAGCAGCCCCCCCTTTGTTGGAAACACCATATATTTT. The encoded protein is CASSPPFVGNTIYF.

The chain is built from TRBV2 and TRBJ1-2; TRBD1 matches at 8 bases. CDR1 is SNHLY, CDR2 FYNNEI, per germline. V shed 2 bases and J 5 bases; nucleotides not matched to a gene: 4. The CDR3 totals 14 residues. CDR3 loop: CASSERQGAYGYTF. The CDR3, as DNA: TGTGCCAGCAGTGAACGTCAGGGGGCGTATGGCTACACCTTC.

The chain has TRBV5-1 and TRBJ1-2, with D perhaps matching TRBD1 (6 bases). Germline V gene data show CDR1 as SGHRS and CDR2 as YFSETQ. This CDR3 contains 13 residues. Trimming removed 3 bases at V and 8 bases at J, with 14 bases between. DNA of the CDR3: TGCGCCAGCAGCTGGGCACAGGGATTCGGCTACACCTTC. Its translation is CASSWAQGFGYTF. The full variable domain, with the rest looked up from reference TRBV5-1 and TRBJ1-2, is KAGVTQTPRYLIKTRGQQVTLSCSPISGHRSVSWYQQTPGQGLQFLFEYFSETQRNKGNFPGRFSGRQFSNSRSEMNVSTLELGDSALYLCASSWAQGFGYTFGSGTRLTVV.

The V and J genes are TRBV10-1 and TRBJ1-1; D gene unclear. CDR3 size: 14 residues. Per the germline V gene, CDR1 is WNHNN and CDR2 is SYGVQD (reference sequence). The ends were cut back, 1 base at V and 5 bases at J, with 11 bases in the middle. The CDR3 coding sequence is TGCGCCAGCAGTGAGTGTCGGGAGGAGACTGAAGCTTTCTTT. This encodes CASSECREETEAFF.

The chain joins TRBV2 to TRBJ1-1; D not certain. Trimming cost V 7 bases and J 1 base, with 13 bases left between them. The CDR3 covers 14 residues. Germline-derived CDR1 and CDR2 are SNHLY and FYNNEI. The CDR3 DNA sequence: TGTGCCAGCACTGCCCTTACAGCGAACACTGAAGCTTTCTTT. Translated, it gives CASTALTANTEAFF.

This chain uses TRBV6-1 with TRBJ2-5; 8 nucleotides agree with TRBD2. J gave up 5 bases and V 3 bases, and 5 bases lay outside the gene matches. The CDR3 length is 14 residues. CDR1 is MNHNS, CDR2 SASEGT, per germline. CDR3 region: CASSEAGGEETQYF. Here the CDR3 DNA reads TGTGCCAGCAGTGAGGCGGGGGGAGAGGAGACCCAGTACTTC.

This chain uses TRBV5-6 with TRBJ2-2; TRBD1 agrees at 10 bases. V was pared by 2 bases and J by 5 bases, with 15 bases of the junction left unmatched. Germline-derived CDR1 and CDR2 are SGHDT and YYEEEE. The CDR3 consists of 19 residues. The CDR3 sequence: CASSFSGGQGFGETGELFF. CDR3 bases: TGTGCCAGCAGCTTCTCTGGGGGACAGGGGTTCGGGGAAACCGGGGAGCTGTTTTTT.

This chain links TRBV6-5 with TRBJ2-3, with 8 bases identical to TRBD2. The CDR3 length is 15 residues. The germline gives CDR1 MNHEY, CDR2 SVGAGI. V lost 7 bases, J lost 4 bases, and 10 bases stayed unmatched. The CDR3 spells CASTVLAGTPDTQYF. CDR3 coding DNA: TGTGCCAGCACCGTATTAGCGGGGACCCCAGATACGCAGTATTTT.

V gene TRBV23-1 combines with J gene TRBJ2-3; a weak D match, TRBD1 (5 bases). TRBV23-1 is labeled an ORF, and its function is uncertain. Deletions cut 6 bases from V and 2 bases from J, with 15 bases between. This CDR3 is built from 15 residues. CDR3 region: CASSDWGGSTDTQYF. The DNA for the CDR3 is TGCGCCAGCAGCGATTGGGGCGGATCCACAGATACGCAGTATTTT.

The chain recombines TRBV6-5 with TRBJ1-1, with D maybe TRBD1 (6 bases). The germline V gene has CDR1 MNHEY and CDR2 SVGAGI. This CDR3 contains 15 residues. Trimming removed 6 bases from V and 0 bases from J, with 14 bases in between. The CDR3: CASRTRDTLNTEAFF. The CDR3, as DNA: TGTGCCAGCAGGACCCGGGACACCTTGAACACTGAAGCTTTCTTT.

The V and J genes are TRBV10-2 and TRBJ2-1, with 9 positions matching TRBD1. The germline V gene has CDR1 WSHSY and CDR2 SAAADI. The CDR3 consists of 13 residues. V dropped 8 bases and J dropped 7; count of bases not matched to a gene: 6. CDR3: CASHRDRVNEQFF. CDR3 coding DNA: TGCGCCAGCCACCGGGACAGGGTGAATGAGCAGTTCTTC.

The V and J genes are TRBV7-9 and TRBJ2-2, with D unclear. Germline V CDR1 and CDR2: SEHNR, FQNEAQ (reference sequence). V gave up 1 base and J gave up 8 bases, with 5 bases separating them. The CDR3 runs to 12 residues. DNA of the CDR3: TGTGCCAGCAGCTTAGAGACAGGGGAGCTGTTTTTT. Its protein is CASSLETGELFF. The full variable domain, completed using reference TRBV7-9 and TRBJ2-2, is DTGVSQNPRHKITKRGQNVTFRCDPISEHNRLYWYRQTLGQGPEFLTYFQNEAQLEKSRLLSDRFSAERPKGSFSTLEIQRTEQGDSAMYLCASSLETGELFFGEGSRLTVL.

The J gene is TRBJ1-5, the V gene TRBV28; TRBD1 agrees at 8 bases. The V segment lost 2 bases and the J segment 7 bases; nucleotides outside the gene matches: 1. Germline CDR1 reads MDHEN; CDR2 reads SYDVKM. The CDR3 runs to 13 residues. This CDR3 reads CASSLDRGQPQHF. CDR3 nucleotide sequence: TGTGCCAGCAGTTTAGACAGGGGCCAGCCCCAGCATTTT.

This clone was recorded only once. The CDR3 nucleotides are TGTGCCAGCAGCCCGAGACAGGATGAAGAGCAGTACTTC. Its protein product is CASSPRQDEEQYF. The V call is TRBV7-7, the J call TRBJ2-7, with a tentative D call TRBD1 (6 bases). This CDR3 region has 13 residues. Germline CDR1 and CDR2: SSHAT and FNYEAQ (reference sequence). Trimming removed 5 bases from V and 7 bases from J, with 15 bases in between.

V and J are TRBV10-1 and TRBJ2-2; TRBD2 agrees at 14 bases. CDR1 WNHNN and CDR2 SYGVQD come from the germline V gene (reference sequence). The CDR3 totals 17 residues. After removal of 4 bases from V and 7 bases from J, the junction contained 8 bases not matched to a gene. The CDR3 DNA is TGCGCCAGCAGTGCCGGACTAGCGGGGGGTGAAGACGGGGAGCTGTTTTTT. This encodes CASSAGLAGGEDGELFF.

The chain has TRBV5-4 and TRBJ1-6, with D maybe TRBD1 (6 bases). Trimming removed 2 bases at V and 9 bases at J, with 12 bases between. The CDR3 contains 14 residues. In germline, CDR1 is SGHNT, CDR2 YYREEE (reference sequence). CDR3 DNA sequence: TGTGCCAGCAGCTTTTGGGGGCTCGGTTCACCCCTCCACTTT. This encodes CASSFWGLGSPLHF.

In nucleotides, the CDR3 is TGTGCCAGCTCCGGGGGACAGAATAATTCACCCCTCCACTTT. It encodes CASSGGQNNSPLHF. The chain carries TRBV28 and TRBJ1-6, with 7 bases lining up with TRBD1. The germline gives CDR1 MDHEN, CDR2 SYDVKM. V gave up 8 bases and J gave up 5 bases; unmatched junction bases: 6. This CDR3 is 14 amino acids long.

The V call is TRBV12-3 or TRBV12-4, the J call TRBJ2-4; the D is unclear. This CDR3 contains 13 residues. Trimming stripped 9 bases from V and 0 bases from J, with 9 bases between. This chain's CDR3 is CASAELAKNIQYF. The CDR3 DNA reads TGTGCCAGTGCGGAACTAGCCAAAAACATTCAGTACTTC.

Comments on this clone: Other DNA sequences from this sample encode an identical CDR3 as well. V gene TRBV27 combines with J gene TRBJ2-3; 9 bases agree with TRBD1. V trimming: 2 bases; J trimming: 2 bases; junction bases outside the gene matches: 2. CDR3 length: 15 amino acids. Germline assignment: CDR1 MNHEY and CDR2 SMNVEV (reference sequence). CDR3 region: CASSLGTGNTDTQYF. The CDR3, as DNA: TGTGCCAGCAGTTTAGGGACAGGGAACACAGATACGCAGTATTTT.